This T cell receptor (beta chain) was recovered during a study of T cell responses to AZD1222 COVID-19 vaccine. The germline V gene encodes CDR1 GTSNPN and CDR2 SVGIG (reference sequence). V was shortened by 1 base and J by 7 bases, with 14 bases between the two germline ends. The CDR3 totals 14 residues. Only in-frame clones appear in the TCRdb table, and some are missing; sequencing was by immunoSEQ multiplex PCR. Here the sample spans more than 110,000 clones, over 90% being singletons. The source of this sequence is an adult who received the AZD1222 COVID-19 vaccine. Sequencing used peripheral blood, obtained 28 days after the second AZD1222 dose. The chain employs TRBV30 and TRBJ1-5, with D unclear. The DNA of the CDR3 is TGTGCCTGGAGTGACCGGGCCCGAGGACAGCCCCAGCATTTT. Translation gives CAWSDRARGQPQHF.